These T cell receptor beta chains were read from a single sample in a study of blood T cell repertoires in COVID-19. The assay was immunoSEQ multiplex PCR, and TCRdb's table has in-frame clones only and misses some. Of about 310,000 clones listed, around 89% were seen once; the top ten hold over 8%. The sequencing input was PBMCs or T cells enriched from blood (not recorded which). The origin of the receptors is a woman aged 40-49 years who had recovered from COVID-19. Each CDR3 is given with its conserved first and last residue. The D gene is left open where the match is weak. Rows may omit the clone size; those that give it use once, few, many or a size class.

V	D	J	size	CDR3	DNA
TRBV28	TRBD2	TRBJ2-2	.	CASSAGLASNTGELFF	TGTGCCAGCAGTGCGGGACTAGCCTCGAACACCGGGGAGCTGTTTTTT
TRBV7-9	TRBD2	TRBJ2-7	few	CASSLTAGANEQYF	TGTGCCAGCAGCTTAACAGCGGGAGCTAACGAGCAGTACTTC
TRBV7-2	TRBD2	TRBJ2-1	.	CASSLGVSGGALFF	TGTGCCAGCAGCTTAGGGGTTAGCGGGGGGGCCCTGTTCTTC
TRBV9	.	TRBJ2-7	.	CASSPEAFSYEQYF	TGTGCCAGCAGTCCGGAGGCTTTCTCCTACGAGCAGTACTTC
TRBV6-2/TRBV6-3	.	TRBJ2-5	.	CASSHGTTAQGSQYF	TGTGCCAGCAGTCACGGGACTACCGCCCAGGGGTCCCAGTACTTC
TRBV6-5	TRBD1	TRBJ1-1	.	CASSWTGRATEAFF	TGTGCCAGCAGTTGGACAGGACGGGCCACTGAAGCTTTCTTT
TRBV6-4	.	TRBJ1-1	once	CASSREGGTEAFF	TGTGCCAGCAGCCGGGAAGGGGGCACTGAAGCTTTCTTT
TRBV5-4	TRBD1	TRBJ1-2	once	CASSTPTGGYGYTF	TGTGCCAGCAGCACTCCGACAGGGGGCTATGGCTACACCTTC
TRBV5-1	.	TRBJ1-3	.	CASSEDSSGNTIYF	TGCGCCAGCAGCGAGGACAGCTCTGGAAACACCATATATTTT
TRBV28	.	TRBJ2-1	once	CASSLIRDSYNEQFF	TGTGCCAGCAGTTTGATCCGGGACTCTTACAATGAGCAGTTCTTC
TRBV7-2	.	TRBJ2-1	.	CASSSGLTSYNEQFF	TGTGCCAGCAGCTCGGGACTCACCTCCTACAATGAGCAGTTCTTC
TRBV10-3	TRBD2	TRBJ2-1	.	CAISERIAGGNEQFF	TGTGCCATCAGTGAAAGAATAGCGGGAGGGAATGAGCAGTTCTTC
TRBV19	.	TRBJ1-5	.	CASTWRQHNQPQHF	TGTGCCAGTACCTGGAGGCAGCACAATCAGCCCCAGCATTTT
TRBV7-9	.	TRBJ1-2	.	CASNQGSDGYTF	TGTGCCAGCAACCAGGGCTCCGATGGCTACACCTTC